This T cell receptor (beta chain) was retrieved from a study of tumor-infiltrating lymphocytes in primary liver carcinoma. The overall study: Productive TCRbeta reads per sample were roughly 3.5 to 7.13 million, not differing by tissue.

A primer matching the constant region was used to make TCR beta cDNA from approximately 0.45 ug of total RNA. A slightly modified ARM-PCR protocol with three nested multiplex PCR rounds produced these TCR beta libraries. With TRBV1-TRBV30 forward primers and a C-beta reverse primer, the first two PCR rounds were run for approximately 10 cycles each. One entry per CDR3 protein, called by TCRdb with MiXCR from the multiplex PCR reads. The sample lists 320,000 or so distinct CDR3 sequences; about 62% were seen once. Notes on the study in general: Tumor-adjacent and tumor-blood pairs shared a smaller degree of overlap than tumor region pairs.

This clonotype is labeled medium-sized. Its antigen remains unknown. The CDR3 sequence is 13 residues long. V shed 4 bases and J 2 bases; nucleotides not matched to a gene: 2. The germline gives CDR1 LGHNA, CDR2 YNFKEQ. Unsorted whole blood served as the source of blood RNA, and germline DNA was extracted as well. This sequence was found in a man aged 40-49 years with primary liver carcinoma and hepatitis B virus infection. The sequencing input was peripheral blood. The rearrangement links TRBV4-2 to TRBJ2-7; 7 positions match TRBD1. CDR3 in amino acids: CASSPGQTYEQYF. Here the CDR3 DNA reads TGTGCCAGCAGCCCGGGACAGACCTACGAGCAGTACTTC.